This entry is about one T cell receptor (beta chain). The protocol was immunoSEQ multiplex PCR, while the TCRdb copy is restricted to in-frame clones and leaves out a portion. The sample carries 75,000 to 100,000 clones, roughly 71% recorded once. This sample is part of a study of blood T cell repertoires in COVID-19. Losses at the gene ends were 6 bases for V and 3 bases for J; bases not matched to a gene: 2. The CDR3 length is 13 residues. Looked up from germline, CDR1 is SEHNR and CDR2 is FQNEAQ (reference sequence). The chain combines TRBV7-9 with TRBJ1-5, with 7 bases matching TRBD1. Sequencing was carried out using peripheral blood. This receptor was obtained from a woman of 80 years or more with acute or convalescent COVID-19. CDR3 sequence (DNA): TGTGCCAGCAGTACAGGGGTCAATCAGCCCCAGCATTTT. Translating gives CASSTGVNQPQHF.